This T cell receptor (beta chain) was identified in a study of CD8 T cells in Susac syndrome (dated by TCRdb to the late 2010s). Regarding the complete study: Repertoire sequencing was used to test whether CD8+ T cell activation and differentiation in Susac syndrome was antigen driven.

This clonotype was seen only once. It has no known antigen specificity. No much larger clone exists at a distance of one base, and base qualities are not known. One read offers little support. The germline V gene supplies CDR1 SGDLS and CDR2 YYNGEE. Relative to germline, V is 2 bases shorter and J is 4 bases shorter, with 12 bases between their ends. The CDR3, cysteine through phenylalanine, is 14 amino acids long. Just the 42-base CDR3 DNA is kept, in frame starting at base 1. High-throughput TCR beta sequencing profiled peripheral blood CD8+ and CD4+ T cells from healthy donors, Susac syndrome patients and multiple sclerosis patients. Healthy donors were age- and sex-matched controls. Bulk CD8+ and CD4+ T cells were purified magnetically by negative isolation, whereas CD8+ TEMRA cells were enriched by FACS. Blood was drawn into EDTA tubes, processed within 24 hours, and PBMCs were isolated by density gradient centrifugation. PBMCs intended for TCR sequencing were cryopreserved in liquid nitrogen and thawed later in a water bath at 37 degrees C. The sorted or isolated CD4+, CD8+ and CD8+ TEMRA cells reached a purity of at least 90%.

Study-wide findings and limitations: The number of individuals in the TCR sequencing and HLA analysis was recognized as being relatively small.

RNA was extracted with the RNeasy kit and about 0.5 to 1 ug was reverse transcribed using random hexamers. The immunoSEQ multiplex PCR assay, which covers 54 Vbeta and 13 Jbeta segments, was used to amplify TCR beta CDR3 regions. PCR amplification bias was corrected by using a synthetic template baseline for primer optimization and computational correction. As for the original processing: Reads were annotated to V, D and J genes according to IMGT and were analyzed with immunoSEQ Analyzer, with only productive sequences retained. Clonality was computed as one minus Shannon entropy normalized by log2 of the number of productive unique sequences. Public and private clones were assessed among the 100 most prevalent clones of each patient and control. Clones were defined as Susac-specific when absent from the healthy and MS cohorts, from about 970 published viral clones and from other ImmuneACCESS disease sequences. TCRdb handled the public reads itself, with Q25 trimming in fastp and clone calling in MiXCR, and kept productive beta chains. Rows with one shared CDR3 protein collapse into an entry with the most common genes and DNA. TCRdb assigned the V and J calls; the authors' analysis was not used. The sample table shows 180,000 or so distinct CDR3 sequences, and 85% to 95% are seen once. In total, the top ten clones hold about 0.094% of the sample.

The origin of this receptor is a human donor in good health. This receptor chain uses TRBV9 and TRBJ1-1, with the D gene uncertain. The source material was CD4+ T cells from PBMCs. The nucleotide sequence reads TGTGCCAGCAGCGTTGTGGTGGGTGGCACTGAAGCTTTCTTT. Its protein product is CASSVVVGGTEAFF.